These 20 T cell receptor beta chains were sequenced from one sample in a study of regulatory T cells in long-lasting Graves disease. Time point described: persistent/refractory GD, antithyroid drugs over 5 years with positive TRAb. Generation of the TCR library employed RNA extracted from PBMCs. Investigators prepared the TCR beta libraries by applying iRepertoire HTBI primers and Arm-PCR of CDR3 regions. MiXCR, run by TCRdb on the multiplex PCR reads, gives a single entry per CDR3 protein. The sample includes about 430,000 distinct CDR3 sequences, about 21% of them seen just once. Sequenced here: peripheral blood mononuclear cells (PBMCs), sampled when the disease was refractory, from a patient treated with antithyroid drugs. The receptors come from a female donor with Graves disease.

Only one count was recorded for this clonotype. The chain recombines TRBV7-8 with TRBJ2-7; D possibly corresponds to TRBD2 (7 bases). The CDR3 has 15 residues. V was clipped by 3 bases and J by 3 bases, with 15 bases between them. CDR1 and CDR2 from the germline V gene are SGHVS and FQNEAQ. CDR3 region: CASSFILRGGYEQYF. In DNA form, the CDR3 reads TGTGCCAGCAGCTTTATTCTGAGGGGGGGCTACGAGCAGTACTTC. The full variable domain, in which reference TRBV7-8 and TRBJ2-7 provide the parts outside the CDR3, is GAGVSQSPRYKVAKRGQDVALRCDPISGHVSLFWYQQALGQGPEFLTYFQNEAQLDKSGLPSDRFFAERPEGSVSTLKIQRTQQEDSAVYLCASSFILRGGYEQYFGPGTRLTVT.

A remark on this clonotype: This sequence may be a read error, since a much larger clone differs from it by one base. The chain uses TRBV28 and TRBJ2-7; 10 nucleotides line up with TRBD1. Germline CDR1 reads MDHEN; CDR2 reads SYDVKM. This CDR3 has 16 residues. CDR3: CAGRVRTGGEDYEQYF. The CDR3 DNA is TGTGCCGGCAGGGTTAGGACAGGGGGTGAGGACTACGAGCAGTACTTC.

This clonotype was found a few times. J is TRBJ2-1 and V is TRBV13, with D unresolved. Germline V gene sequence: CDR1 PRHDT, CDR2 FYEKMQ (reference sequence). Trimming pared 5 bases from V and 0 bases from J, leaving 11 bases between. The length of the CDR3 is 15 residues. DNA for the CDR3: TGTGCCAGCAGCCTCCTTCTTAGCTCCTACAATGAGCAGTTCTTC. Protein: CASSLLLSSYNEQFF.

On this clonotype itself: With a much larger clone just one base away, this may be a read error. This rearrangement joins TRBV3-1 to TRBJ2-7, with D perhaps matching TRBD1 or TRBD2 (5 bases each). This CDR3 has 16 residues. Germline V CDR1 and CDR2: LGHDT, YNNKEL (reference sequence). This CDR3 is CASSQGQGEKPYGQYF. Here the CDR3 DNA reads TGTGCCAGCAGCCAAGGGCAGGGAGAAAAGCCCTACGGGCAGTACTTC.

The V and J genes are TRBV4-1 and TRBJ2-3; D gene unclear. Per germline, CDR1 MGHRA and CDR2 YSYEKL. The CDR3 spans 13 residues. Trimming pared 3 bases from V and 0 bases from J, leaving 4 bases between. The CDR3 protein is CASSQESTDTQYF. CDR3 bases: TGCGCCAGCAGCCAGGAGAGCACAGATACGCAGTATTTT.

The chain carries TRBV4-1 and TRBJ2-5; D assignment may be TRBD1 or TRBD2 (5 bases each). Gene TRBJ2-1 matches the end of the DNA better, so the J call may be wrong. The CDR3 is made up of 11 amino acids. Looked up from germline, CDR1 is MGHRA and CDR2 is YSYEKL. The CDR3 coding sequence is TGCGCCAGCAGAAGGGACCATGAGCAGTTCTTC. Protein: CASRRDHEQFF.

The CDR3 is CASSLAGTGKAGELFF. In DNA form, the CDR3 reads TGTGCCAGCAGCTTAGCGGGGACAGGGAAAGCCGGGGAGCTGTTTTTT. This chain links TRBV7-9 with TRBJ2-2; the match to TRBD1 covers 9 bases. The ends lost 0 bases at V and 6 bases at J; junction bases unmatched: 5. This CDR3 has 16 amino acids. Germline V CDR1 and CDR2: SEHNR, FQNEAQ (reference sequence).

This clonotype has a count of ten or more. V and J are TRBV28 and TRBJ2-5; 7 nucleotides match TRBD2. The V and J ends lost 9 bases and 5 bases, in that order; junction bases with no gene match: 24. This CDR3 region has 18 residues. The germline gives CDR1 MDHEN, CDR2 SYDVKM. The CDR3, as DNA: TGTGCCAGTGGATGGGACGCAGGTCCGCGGGGGATGTTGGAGACCCAGTACTTC. This encodes CASGWDAGPRGMLETQYF.

V usage is TRBV11-2 and J usage is TRBJ2-5, with D possibly being TRBD1 or TRBD2 (5 bases each). The ends were cut back, 2 bases at V and 6 bases at J, with 19 bases in the middle. The CDR3 totals 16 residues. CDR1 and CDR2 (germline): SGHAT, FQNNGV. The CDR3 nucleotides are TGTGCCAGCAGCTTACCCTCGCTTGAGAGGGACCAGACCCAGTACTTC. It is translated as CASSLPSLERDQTQYF.

The table lists this clonotype with a few counts. This chain joins TRBV4-1 and TRBJ1-2; D gene ambiguous. This CDR3 contains 14 residues. Germline loops: CDR1 MGHRA, CDR2 YSYEKL. Trimming removed 2 bases from V and 2 bases from J, with 9 bases in between. The CDR3 sequence: CASSQLLDNYGYTF. The CDR3 nucleotides read TGCGCCAGCAGCCAATTGCTGGACAACTATGGCTACACCTTC.

This clonotype was detected many times. The chain has TRBV6-1 and TRBJ1-2; perhaps TRBD1 as D (5 bases). Trimming pared 1 base from V and 4 bases from J, leaving 13 bases between. CDR3 length equals 15 residues. Germline values: CDR1 MNHNS, CDR2 SASEGT. The CDR3, as DNA: TGTGCCAGCAGTGAAGGAAGGGGTCCTAGCTATGGCTACACCTTC. Translating gives CASSEGRGPSYGYTF.

The chain uses TRBV20-1 and TRBJ1-1; 8 positions match TRBD1. Germline V gene lookup returns CDR1 DFQATT and CDR2 SNEGSKA (reference sequence). Unmatched junction bases numbered 4, after V lost 7 bases and J lost 0 bases. The CDR3 has 13 amino acids. CDR3 loop: CSGPGQVNTEAFF. CDR3 sequence (DNA): TGCAGTGGCCCGGGACAGGTGAACACTGAAGCTTTCTTT.

In its sample, this clonotype was seen many times. The chain employs TRBV27 and TRBJ1-4; D is perhaps TRBD1 (6 bases). The CDR3 loop spans 14 amino acids. Germline values: CDR1 MNHEY, CDR2 SMNVEV (reference sequence). V lost 6 bases and J lost 6, with 14 bases in between. This CDR3 is CASSSTGSDEKLFF. CDR3 bases: TGTGCCAGCAGCTCTACAGGGAGTGATGAAAAACTGTTTTTT.

This clonotype was found many times. The V call is TRBV2, the J call TRBJ1-6; D ambiguous. This CDR3 has 15 amino acids. Trimming removed 7 bases from V and 9 bases from J, with 19 bases in between. Per the germline V gene, CDR1 is SNHLY and CDR2 is FYNNEI. The CDR3 loop reads CASTEQTTSRSPLHF. CDR3 DNA: TGTGCCAGCACCGAGCAAACCACAAGCCGTTCACCCCTCCACTTT.

This clonotype was picked up many times. V usage is TRBV24-1 and J usage is TRBJ2-4, with D possibly matching TRBD2 (6 bases). This CDR3 is 15 amino acids long. Germline lookup yields CDR1 KGHDR and CDR2 SFDVKD. V was trimmed by 3 bases and J by 6 bases, leaving 14 bases between them. The CDR3 spells CATSDPGRDGNIQYF. DNA for the CDR3: TGTGCCACCAGTGATCCCGGGAGAGATGGAAACATTCAGTACTTC.

This clonotype was observed many times. The V and J genes are TRBV29-1 and TRBJ2-5, with D perhaps matching TRBD2 (5 bases). Between the trimmed V and J ends, which lost 7 bases and 5 bases, there was a span of 11 bases. CDR1 and CDR2 from the germline V gene are SQVTM and ANQGSEA. CDR3 length: 11 amino acids. CDR3 in amino acids: CSGGGTETQYF. The DNA for the CDR3 is TGCAGCGGAGGAGGTACGGAGACCCAGTACTTC.

CDR3 in DNA: TGTGCCAGCAGTTTAGGCGGGATCACAGATACGCAGTATTTT. Translating it yields CASSLGGITDTQYF. The chain is built from TRBV12-3 or TRBV12-4 and TRBJ2-3; possibly TRBD2 for D (6 bases). The CDR3 is 14 amino acids. Trimming pared 1 base from V and 2 bases from J, leaving 7 bases between.

The V and J genes are TRBV24-1 and TRBJ2-2, with TRBD2 matching 9 bases. V shed 9 bases, J shed 4 bases, and the junction held 8 bases outside the gene matches. The CDR3 is 15 amino acids. CDR1 is KGHDR, CDR2 SFDVKD, per germline. This chain's CDR3 is CATGSGSGPTGELFF. In DNA, the CDR3 is TGTGCCACCGGTAGCGGGAGCGGGCCCACCGGGGAGCTGTTTTTT.

This clonotype was seen many times. The rearrangement joins TRBV28 to TRBJ2-2; TRBD1 aligns across 10 bases. V was pared by 8 bases and J by 7 bases, with 13 bases of the junction left unmatched. The CDR3 extends over 16 amino acids. The V gene's germline CDR1 is MDHEN and CDR2 SYDVKM. The DNA of the CDR3 is TGTGCCAGCCGCTCCCCCGGGACAGGGGAAGTCGGGGAGCTGTTTTTT. It translates to CASRSPGTGEVGELFF.

Many counts were recorded for this clonotype. The V gene is TRBV11-2, the J gene TRBJ2-5, with D possibly being TRBD1 (6 bases). CDR3 length equals 16 residues. Trimming took off 5 bases at V and 5 bases at J, with 21 bases between the two ends. Per the germline V gene, CDR1 is SGHAT and CDR2 is FQNNGV. In DNA, the CDR3 is TGTGCCAGCAGCCCAATAACAGGGCCGCCTGGGGAGACCCAGTACTTC. As protein: CASSPITGPPGETQYF.